This T cell receptor (beta chain) derives from a study of Ad26.COV2.S vaccination and SARS-CoV-2 variants. Turning to the study itself: Donor was assigned to the Ad26.COV2.S arm of trial COV1001.

Specified treatment: around 19 received Ad26.COV2.S at low or high dose, single or two shots; several received placebo; per-sample allocation not given. Samples came from day 63 after the first vaccine or placebo injection. Germline V CDR1 and CDR2: SGHVS, FNYEAQ. The CDR3 loop spans 16 amino acids. After removal of 2 bases from V and 4 bases from J, the junction contained 10 bases not matched to a gene. Study-wide results and limits: Post-vaccination spike-specific CD8+ and CD4+ T cell responses reportedly had substantial breadth.

Sequencing was performed with immunoSEQ multiplex PCR; in TCRdb, only in-frame clones are kept and a portion is missing. The sample has 300,000 to 400,000 clones, roughly 91% seen once. With respect to this clone: The antigen is undetermined.

This chain uses TRBV7-6 with TRBJ2-7, with 8 bases lining up with TRBD1. Sequenced here: peripheral blood, sampled in a trial of Ad26.COV2.S vaccine versus placebo. The clonotype comes from a person between 18 and 65 years old who received the Ad26.COV2.S COVID-19 vaccine or a placebo. The CDR3 DNA reads TGTGCCAGCAGCTTACTAGGGCCGGGACAGGATTACGAGCAGTACTTC. Residues: CASSLLGPGQDYEQYF.